This T cell receptor beta chain is from a study of shared clonotypes between healthy human individuals. Study-wide results and caveats: With a handful of donors compared, about 5.2% of naive CD4 clonotypes were shared.

Profiled with immunoSEQ multiplex PCR; TCRdb holds only in-frame clones, not every one. The sample records roughly 400,000 clones, around 96% being singletons. This CDR3 spans 13 amino acids. Germline lookup yields CDR1 SQVTM and CDR2 ANQGSEA. V trimming: 4 bases; J trimming: 6 bases; junction bases outside the gene matches: 7. The CD8 memory fraction combined CD45RO+ cells with TemRA cells (CCR7-negative CD45RA+). Comment on this clone: What it binds is unknown.

This sequence joins TRBV29-1 and TRBJ1-1; 8 positions match TRBD1. This clonotype was sampled from a man younger than 40 in good health. The sequenced sample consisted of memory CD8+ T cells sorted from blood. Subset: CD45RO+ cells pooled with CCR7-negative TemRA cells. The CDR3 sequence: CSVGDRWRSEAFF. As DNA, the CDR3 is TGCAGCGTTGGGGACAGGTGGAGATCTGAAGCTTTCTTT.